Sequencing of this T cell receptor beta chain was carried out in a study of T-cell reconstitution after alpha-beta-depleted transplantation in children. Notes on this clonotype: Antigen specificity is unknown.

Findings of the study overall: T-cell numbers and diversity one year post-transplant derived largely from freshly generated T cells. There were some patients whose high TCRbeta diversity at day 60 came from surviving recipient T cells and thymic progenitors. About two months after transplant, alpha-beta T cells reportedly came from several hundred expanded graft clones.

Unique molecular identifiers tagged the TCRbeta library. A single record per CDR3 protein comes from TCRdb applying MiXCR to the PCR reads. Of 250,000 or so distinct CDR3 sequences in the sample, 20% to 30% were seen once. This CDR3 is 12 amino acids long. With 5 bases removed from V and 6 bases from J, the gap between germline ends came to 11 bases. Germline V CDR1 and CDR2: MNHEY, SVGEGT. This specimen consisted of PBMCs, mostly from graft donor cells, obtained 360 days after TCRalphabeta/CD19-depleted stem cell transplant. The sequence came from a female patient aged 2-10 years who had a stem cell transplant for congenital amegakaryocytic thrombocytopenia, so the T cells may come from the graft donor. This sequence joins TRBV6-2 or TRBV6-3 and TRBJ2-7, with D hard to call. The CDR3 here is CASSTIVSEQYF. The CDR3 nucleotides read TGTGCCAGCAGTACCATTGTTTCCGAGCAGTACTTC.